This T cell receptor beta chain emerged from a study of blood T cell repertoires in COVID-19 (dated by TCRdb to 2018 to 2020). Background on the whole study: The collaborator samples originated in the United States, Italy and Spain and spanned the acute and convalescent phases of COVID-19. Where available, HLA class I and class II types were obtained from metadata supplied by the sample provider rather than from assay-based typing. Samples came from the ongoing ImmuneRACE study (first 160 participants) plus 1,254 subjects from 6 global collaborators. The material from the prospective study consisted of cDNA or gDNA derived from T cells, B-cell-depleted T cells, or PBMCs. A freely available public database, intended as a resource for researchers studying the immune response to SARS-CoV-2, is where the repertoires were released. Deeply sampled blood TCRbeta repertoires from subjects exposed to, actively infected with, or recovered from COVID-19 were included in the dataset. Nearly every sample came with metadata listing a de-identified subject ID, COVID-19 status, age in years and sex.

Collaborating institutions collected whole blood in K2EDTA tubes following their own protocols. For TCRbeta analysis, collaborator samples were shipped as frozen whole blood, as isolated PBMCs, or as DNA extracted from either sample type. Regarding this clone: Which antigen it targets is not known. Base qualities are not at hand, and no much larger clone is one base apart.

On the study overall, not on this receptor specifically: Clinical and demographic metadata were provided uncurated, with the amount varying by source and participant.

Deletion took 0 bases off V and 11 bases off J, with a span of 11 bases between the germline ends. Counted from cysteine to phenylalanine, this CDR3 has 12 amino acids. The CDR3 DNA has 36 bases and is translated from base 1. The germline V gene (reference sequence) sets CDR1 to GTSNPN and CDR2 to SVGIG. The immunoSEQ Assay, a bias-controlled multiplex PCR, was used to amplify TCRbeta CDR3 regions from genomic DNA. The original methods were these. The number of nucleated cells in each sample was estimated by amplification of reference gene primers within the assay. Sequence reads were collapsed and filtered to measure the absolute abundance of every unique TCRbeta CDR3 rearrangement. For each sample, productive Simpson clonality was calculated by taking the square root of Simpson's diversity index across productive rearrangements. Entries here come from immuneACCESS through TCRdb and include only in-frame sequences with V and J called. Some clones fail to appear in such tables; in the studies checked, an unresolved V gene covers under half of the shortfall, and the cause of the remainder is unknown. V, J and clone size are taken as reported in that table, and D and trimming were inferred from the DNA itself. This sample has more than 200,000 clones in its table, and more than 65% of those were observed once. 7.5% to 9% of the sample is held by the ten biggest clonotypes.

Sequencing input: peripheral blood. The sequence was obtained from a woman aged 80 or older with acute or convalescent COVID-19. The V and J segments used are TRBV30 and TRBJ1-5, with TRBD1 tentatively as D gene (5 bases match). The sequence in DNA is TGTGCCTGGAGTGTCGTCTCGGGGGCCCAGCATTTT. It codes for CAWSVVSGAQHF.